Below are 32 T cell receptor beta chains sequenced from a single sample in a study of early T cells in non-severe SARS-CoV-2 infection. One entry per CDR3 protein, called by TCRdb with MiXCR from the 5' RACE reads. The sample holds approximately 98,000 distinct CDR3 sequences, around 10% seen once. Sample: whole blood. The receptors stem from an adult who was a healthcare worker with PCR-confirmed SARS-CoV-2 infection or an uninfected control (not recorded which).

The chain is built from TRBV30 and TRBJ1-5; D ambiguous. This CDR3 has 13 amino acids. The germline V gene has CDR1 GTSNPN and CDR2 SVGIG (reference sequence). The V end lost 3 bases, the J end lost 2 bases, and 8 bases lay between the germline ends. The CDR3 DNA reads TGTGCCTGGAGCCCGATTGGCAATCAGCCCCAGCATTTT. Protein product: CAWSPIGNQPQHF.

A remark on this clonotype: The junction shows a germline mismatch at one end, possibly a read error. This rearrangement joins TRBV20-1 to TRBJ2-3; D might be TRBD1 or TRBD2, each matching 5 bases. Germline CDR1 is DFQATT and CDR2 is SNEGSKA (reference sequence). The CDR3 is made up of 16 amino acids. The CDR3 region is CSARDENWGSTDTQYF. The CDR3 DNA is TGCAGTGCTCGAGACGAAAACTGGGGGAGCACAGATACGCAGTATTTT.

The gene calls are TRBV11-3 and TRBJ1-1; D call uncertain. This CDR3 is 14 amino acids long. Trimming took off 1 base at V and 1 base at J, with 7 bases between the two ends. Germline loops: CDR1 SGHNT, CDR2 YENEEA. Here the CDR3 DNA reads TGTGCCAGCAGCTTAGTTTCGGCGAACACTGAAGCTTTCTTT. Translating it yields CASSLVSANTEAFF.

This clonotype was counted at least ten times. J is TRBJ2-5 and V is TRBV19, with TRBD2 matching 12 bases. V shed 3 bases, J shed 5 bases, and the junction held 4 bases outside the gene matches. Germline V lookup: CDR1 LNHDA, CDR2 SQIVND (reference sequence). CDR3 length: 15 amino acids. CDR3 sequence (DNA): TGTGCCAGTAGTATGAGGACTAGCGGGACGGAGACCCAGTACTTC. This codes for CASSMRTSGTETQYF. The full variable domain, with the rest looked up from reference TRBV19 and TRBJ2-5, is DGGITQSPKYLFRKEGQNVTLSCEQNLNHDAMYWYRQDPGQGLRLIYYSQIVNDFQKGDIAEGYSVSREKKESFPLTVTSAQKNPTAFYLCASSMRTSGTETQYFGPGTRLLVL.

At least ten counts were recorded for this clonotype. The genes are TRBV5-1 and TRBJ1-4; D gene unclear. The germline V gene encodes CDR1 SGHRS and CDR2 YFSETQ. The ends were cut back, 0 bases at V and 11 bases at J, with 17 bases in the middle. The CDR3 length is 15 residues. The CDR3 region has the DNA TGCGCCAGCAGCTTGGAGGGTGGGGTCGTAGACAAACTGTTTTTT. Its translation: CASSLEGGVVDKLFF.

This clonotype has a count of ten or more. The chain recombines TRBV12-3 or TRBV12-4 with TRBJ2-7; tentatively, D is TRBD2 (5 bases). The V and J ends lost 3 bases and 1 base respectively, with 10 bases between them. The CDR3 covers 14 residues. The CDR3 region has the DNA TGTGCCAGCAGTTTCAGTAAGCGGTCCTACGAGCAGTACTTC. This encodes CASSFSKRSYEQYF.

The chain employs TRBV3-1 and TRBJ2-7, with D possibly matching TRBD1 (6 bases). Germline CDR1 LGHDT, CDR2 YNNKEL (reference sequence). V gave up 4 bases and J gave up 4 bases, with 14 bases separating them. This CDR3 is built from 14 residues. The CDR3 region is CASSRGQSQYEQYF. The CDR3 DNA follows: TGTGCCAGCAGCCGCGGACAGTCCCAATACGAGCAGTACTTC.

V usage is TRBV6-1 and J usage is TRBJ1-3, with unresolved D. Germline loops: CDR1 MNHNS, CDR2 SASEGT. V lost 5 bases to trimming and J lost 7 bases, with 9 bases between them. This CDR3 is 12 amino acids long. The CDR3 protein is CASSPPYNTIYF. The CDR3 DNA follows: TGTGCCAGCAGTCCGCCATATAACACCATATATTTT.

In this sample, this clonotype turned up a few times. This chain uses TRBV3-1 with TRBJ2-1, with 10 bases fitting TRBD2. CDR1 is LGHDT and CDR2 is YNNKEL in the germline V gene (reference sequence). V was pared by 1 base and J by 4 bases, with 4 bases of the junction left unmatched. This CDR3 has 16 residues. CDR3 nucleotide sequence: TGTGCCAGCAGCCAAGTAGCGGGAGGATATTACAATGAGCAGTTCTTC. Translating it yields CASSQVAGGYYNEQFF.

This sequence joins TRBV29-1 and TRBJ1-1, with TRBD1 as a possible D gene (5 bases). Trimming removed 6 bases at V and 0 bases at J, with 11 bases between. Per germline, CDR1 SQVTM and CDR2 ANQGSEA. The CDR3 is 13 residues long. The CDR3 protein is CSVTGRLNTEAFF. The CDR3 coding sequence is TGCAGCGTGACGGGACGGTTGAACACTGAAGCTTTCTTT.

The chain uses TRBV29-1 and TRBJ1-2; no definite D call. Trimming left V 7 bases short and J 4 bases short, with 10 bases between. The germline CDR1 and CDR2 sequences are SQVTM and ANQGSEA. The CDR3 is 11 amino acids. This CDR3 is CSALAGYGYTF. Written as DNA, the CDR3 is TGCAGCGCCCTCGCCGGCTATGGCTACACCTTC.

The rearrangement uses TRBV29-1 and TRBJ2-7; the match to TRBD1 covers 9 bases. Germline CDR1 SQVTM, CDR2 ANQGSEA. The CDR3 is 12 residues long. The junction had 4 bases not matched to a gene; V was cut back by 7 bases and J by 3 bases. The CDR3 nucleotides read TGCAGCGCAAAGGGACAGGGCTACGAGCAGTACTTC. Translating it yields CSAKGQGYEQYF.

V usage is TRBV12-3 or TRBV12-4 and J usage is TRBJ2-7, with TRBD1 matching over 8 bases. The CDR3 covers 13 residues. Trimming removed 3 bases from V and 6 bases from J; junction bases left unmatched: 4. The DNA of the CDR3 is TGTGCCAGCAGTTTTCAGGGGGCGGCCGAGCAGTACTTC. Its protein is CASSFQGAAEQYF.

There are many counts of this clonotype. The V call is TRBV4-1, the J call TRBJ1-1; perhaps TRBD1 as D (6 bases). Germline V CDR1 and CDR2: MGHRA, YSYEKL. The CDR3 spans 15 residues. The V gene lost 4 bases and the J gene lost 2 bases, with 14 bases spanning the gap. The CDR3 nucleotides read TGCGCCAGCAGCCCCGTGGGGGGGGCTAACACTGAAGCTTTCTTT. Its protein product is CASSPVGGANTEAFF.

The V and J genes are TRBV5-4 and TRBJ1-2; tentative D call: TRBD1 (5 bases). Germline CDR1 and CDR2: SGHNT and YYREEE (reference sequence). Trimming removed 4 bases from V and 1 base from J, with 11 bases in between. The CDR3 contains 14 residues. CDR3 DNA sequence: TGTGCCAGCAGCCGGGGGACGCTTAACTATGGCTACACCTTC. Its protein product is CASSRGTLNYGYTF.

This clonotype was picked up a small number of times. The chain uses TRBV28 and TRBJ1-6; D ambiguous. CDR1 and CDR2 (germline): MDHEN, SYDVKM. The CDR3 length is 14 residues. Trimming removed 6 bases from V and 7 bases from J, with 13 bases in between. The CDR3 DNA is TGTGCCAGCAGCCCAGCGGAAGGAAATTCACCCCTCCACTTT. Its protein is CASSPAEGNSPLHF.

There are many counts of this clonotype. The chain employs TRBV6-6 and TRBJ1-6; TRBD1 aligns across 10 bases. The germline V gene encodes CDR1 MNHNY and CDR2 SVGAGI (reference sequence). V was clipped by 2 bases and J by 9 bases; unmatched bases: 4. The CDR3 loop spans 15 amino acids. The DNA of the CDR3 is TGTGCCAGCAGTTACGGGGACAGGGGAAGTTCACCCCTCCACTTT. It translates to CASSYGDRGSSPLHF.

The chain uses TRBV7-6 and TRBJ2-1, with TRBD2 matching over 10 bases. The trim removed 4 bases at V and 2 bases at J, leaving 5 bases unmatched. CDR1 and CDR2 (germline): SGHVS, FNYEAQ. The length of the CDR3 is 16 residues. CDR3 DNA sequence: TGTGCCAGCAGCTCCTCTAGCGGGGGAACCTACAATGAGCAGTTCTTC. Its protein is CASSSSSGGTYNEQFF.

This clonotype has a handful of counts. This sequence joins TRBV29-1 and TRBJ2-5, with 8 positions matching TRBD1. The CDR3 extends over 12 amino acids. Germline V gene data show CDR1 as SQVTM and CDR2 as ANQGSEA. V shed 4 bases, J shed 4 bases, and the junction held 2 bases outside the gene matches. The CDR3 here is CSVGQGIETQYF. In DNA, the CDR3 is TGCAGCGTTGGACAGGGGATAGAGACCCAGTACTTC.

In this sample, this clonotype turned up a few times. The chain couples TRBV5-1 to TRBJ1-4; a possible D gene is TRBD1 (6 bases). V was clipped by 0 bases and J by 11 bases, with 20 bases between them. The V gene's germline CDR1 is SGHRS and CDR2 YFSETQ. The CDR3 covers 16 residues. CDR3 residues: CASSLGKDNLGGKLFF. The CDR3 DNA sequence: TGCGCCAGCAGCTTGGGAAAGGATAATTTGGGGGGCAAACTGTTTTTT.

Here the CDR3 DNA reads TGTGCCAGCAGCTTGTTGGGGGGGCCGGCAGATACGCAGTATTTT. This gives the protein CASSLLGGPADTQYF. The chain links TRBV7-2 to TRBJ2-3, with D possibly being TRBD2 (7 bases). The CDR3 has 15 amino acids. CDR1 SGHTA and CDR2 FQGNSA come from the germline V gene. V lost 3 bases to trimming and J lost 4 bases, with 14 bases between them.

In this sample, this clonotype turned up a few times. The chain combines TRBV12-3 or TRBV12-4 with TRBJ1-4; D unresolved. V gave up 1 base and J gave up 6 bases, with 12 bases separating them. This CDR3 spans 15 amino acids. CDR3 in DNA: TGTGCCAGCAGTTTAGATAGGGATGGTTATGAAAAACTGTTTTTT. Translating gives CASSLDRDGYEKLFF.

The chain is built from TRBV6-5 and TRBJ1-4; TRBD1 agrees at 8 bases. The junction had 8 bases not matched to a gene; V was cut back by 6 bases and J by 5 bases. Per germline, CDR1 MNHEY and CDR2 SVGAGI. This CDR3 contains 15 residues. CDR3 sequence reads: CASRTAGQANEKLFF. CDR3 DNA sequence: TGTGCCAGCAGAACTGCGGGACAGGCGAATGAAAAACTGTTTTTT.

This clonotype was picked up many times. This chain connects TRBV19 to TRBJ1-2, with 9 bases lining up with TRBD1. Germline V lookup: CDR1 LNHDA, CDR2 SQIVND (reference sequence). This CDR3 comprises 15 residues. Trimming took 5 bases from V and 4 from J; bases not matched to a gene: 8. CDR3 sequence reads: CASSAGQGTIYGYTF. Written as DNA, the CDR3 is TGTGCCAGTAGTGCCGGACAGGGGACGATCTATGGCTACACCTTC.

Concerning this clonotype itself: One end of the junction fails to match germline, which may point to a read error. The genes are TRBV7-7 and TRBJ2-1, with D possibly matching TRBD1 (6 bases). This CDR3 is 11 amino acids long. Germline CDR1 is SSHAT and CDR2 is FNYEAQ (reference sequence). CDR3 residues: CASSPGTKQFF. In nucleotides, the CDR3 is TGTGCTAGCAGCCCCGGGACAAAGCAGTTCTTC.

About this clonotype: This sequence may be a read error, since a much larger clone differs from it by one base. The V gene is TRBV7-6, the J gene TRBJ2-2, with D uncertain. The CDR3 runs 17 residues. CDR1 is SGHVS and CDR2 is FNYEAQ in the germline V gene. Deletions cut 5 bases from V and 0 bases from J, with 16 bases between. The DNA of the CDR3 is TGTGCCAGCAGCCCCATCCTAGGCGCAGCGAACACCGGGGAGCTGTTTTTT. Amino acids: CASSPILGAANTGELFF.

V is TRBV2 and J is TRBJ2-7; 7 bases line up with TRBD1. The V gene end was trimmed by 7 bases and the J gene end by 2 bases; junction bases not matched to a gene: 5. The CDR3 has 13 amino acids. Germline V gene lookup returns CDR1 SNHLY and CDR2 FYNNEI. DNA of the CDR3: TGTGCCAGCAAGAGACAGGGTACCTACGAGCAGTACTTC. Amino acids: CASKRQGTYEQYF.

This clonotype turned up a few times. J is TRBJ2-1 and V is TRBV29-1; 8 positions match TRBD2. The CDR3 length is 15 residues. The J segment lost 0 bases and the V segment lost 6 bases, leaving 7 bases of the junction unmatched. Germline CDR1 reads SQVTM; CDR2 reads ANQGSEA. The CDR3, as DNA: TGCAGCGTCGTCCTACTAGCGGCCTCCTACAATGAGCAGTTCTTC. Translating it yields CSVVLLAASYNEQFF.

A few counts support this clonotype. J is TRBJ2-7 and V is TRBV12-3 or TRBV12-4; weak D call: TRBD1 (6 bases). Between the trimmed V and J ends, which lost 5 bases and 4 bases, there was a span of 15 bases. The CDR3 consists of 14 residues. CDR3 sequence (DNA): TGTGCCAGCAGTGCACAGGACAGACCTTACGAGCAGTACTTC. This encodes CASSAQDRPYEQYF.

This clonotype showed up many times. The J gene is TRBJ1-4, the V gene TRBV24-1; 8 nucleotides line up with TRBD1. The germline CDR1 and CDR2 sequences are KGHDR and SFDVKD. The length of the CDR3 is 15 residues. After removal of 3 bases from V and 8 bases from J, the junction contained 7 bases not matched to a gene. CDR3 in amino acids: CATSDPAPGGEKLFF. The CDR3 DNA follows: TGTGCCACCAGTGATCCCGCTCCAGGGGGCGAAAAACTGTTTTTT.

This clonotype has a handful of counts. The chain couples TRBV2 to TRBJ1-5; 9 positions agree with TRBD1. This CDR3 spans 13 amino acids. Germline V gives CDR1 SNHLY, CDR2 FYNNEI. The V and J ends lost 8 bases and 7 bases, in that order; junction bases with no gene match: 6. CDR3: CASSKQGAQPQHF. For the CDR3, the DNA is TGTGCCAGCTCCAAACAGGGGGCACAGCCCCAGCATTTT.

The V and J genes are TRBV10-2 and TRBJ2-2; a weak D match, TRBD2 (6 bases). Trimming shortened V by 5 bases and J by 6 bases, and 13 bases separated the two germline ends. The germline CDR1 and CDR2 sequences are WSHSY and SAAADI. The CDR3 spans 14 residues. The CDR3 bases are TGCGCCAGCAGTTCACTTACTAGCCCCGGGGAGCTGTTTTTT. It codes for CASSSLTSPGELFF.